The present T cell receptor (beta chain) was sequenced within a study of identical twins. Regarding the study as a whole: Models underestimated TCR alpha sharing (out-of-frame) in monozygotic twins.

A note on this clonotype: What it binds is unknown.

TCRdb re-derived calls from the 5' RACE reads in MiXCR, one entry per CDR3 protein. In the table there are roughly 1.6 million distinct CDR3 sequences, around 29% of which are singletons. The CDR3 covers 18 residues. CDR1 is SGHRS and CDR2 is YFSETQ in the germline V gene. Trimming cost V 0 bases and J 13 bases, with 26 bases left between them. The chain carries TRBV5-1 and TRBJ1-6; possible D gene TRBD1, 5 bases. The source material was cord blood. The receptor comes from a newborn girl in good health. The CDR3 DNA reads as TGCGCCAGCAGCTTGGGAGCCAGGGCCCTTCAGCTTGTTTTTCCCCTCCACTTT. Protein product: CASSLGARALQLVFPLHF.